The clone carrying this T cell receptor beta chain has at least ten counts. The V gene's germline CDR1 is SGHDN and CDR2 FVKESK. This CDR3 spans 15 amino acids. V lost 0 bases, J lost 8 bases, and 16 bases lay in between. This record belongs to a study of blood T cell repertoires in COVID-19. On the study more broadly: Acute and convalescent COVID-19 specimens originated in the United States, Italy and Spain. The analysed material was cDNA or gDNA that came from T cells, B-cell-depleted T cells, or PBMCs.

Original data processing: Using reference gene primer amplification, nucleated cell counts were estimated. Only in-frame clones appear in the TCRdb table, and some are missing; sequencing was by immunoSEQ multiplex PCR. V, J and clone size derive from that table, while D and trimming were established from the DNA sequence. The sample records a few hundred thousand clones, under 90% being singletons. Sequences were obtained from peripheral blood. The sequence derives from a woman in her thirties or forties who had recovered from COVID-19. The chain recombines TRBV14 with TRBJ1-2, with D maybe TRBD1 (5 bases). CDR3 region: CASSQDRVDLRGYTF. In nucleotides, the CDR3 is TGTGCCAGCAGCCAAGACAGGGTGGATTTACGGGGCTACACCTTC.